This T cell receptor (beta chain) was sequenced during a study of OX40 agonist ivuxolimab in advanced cancers. Using immunoSEQ multiplex PCR, the repertoire was profiled, and TCRdb retains in-frame clones only, with some absent. The repertoire holds roughly 89,000 clones, with approximately 90% as singletons. CDR1 is MNHNY and CDR2 is SVGAGI in the germline V gene (reference sequence). V lost 6 bases and J 3 bases, leaving 18 bases between the germline ends. CDR3 size: 16 residues. Broader study findings: At doses 0.1 to 3.0 mg/kg, CD4+ and CD8+ clones expanded.

This clone was counted a single time. The target antigen is unknown. This chain links TRBV6-6 with TRBJ2-1; D possibly corresponds to TRBD2 (5 bases). The sequencing used CD4+ or CD8+ T cells sorted from blood, collected in a trial of the OX40 agonist ivuxolimab. The TCR originated in an adult with an advanced solid tumor such as melanoma, head and neck, liver or kidney cancer. The CDR3 DNA follows: TGTGCCAGCAGCTACCAGAGCGGCGGTGGCTACAATGAGCAGTTCTTC. This gives the protein CASSYQSGGGYNEQFF.